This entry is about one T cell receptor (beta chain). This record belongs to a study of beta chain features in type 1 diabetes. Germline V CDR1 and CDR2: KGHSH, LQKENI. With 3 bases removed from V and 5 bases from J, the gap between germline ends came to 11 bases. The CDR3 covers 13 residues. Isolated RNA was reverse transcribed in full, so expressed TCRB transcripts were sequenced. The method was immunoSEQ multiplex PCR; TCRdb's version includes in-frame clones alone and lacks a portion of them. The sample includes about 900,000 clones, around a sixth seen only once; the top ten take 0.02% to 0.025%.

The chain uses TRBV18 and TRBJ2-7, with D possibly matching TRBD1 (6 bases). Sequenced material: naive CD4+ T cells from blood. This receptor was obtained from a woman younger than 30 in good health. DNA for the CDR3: TGTGCCAGCTCACCGACAGGAATTGACGAGCAGTACTTC. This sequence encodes CASSPTGIDEQYF.